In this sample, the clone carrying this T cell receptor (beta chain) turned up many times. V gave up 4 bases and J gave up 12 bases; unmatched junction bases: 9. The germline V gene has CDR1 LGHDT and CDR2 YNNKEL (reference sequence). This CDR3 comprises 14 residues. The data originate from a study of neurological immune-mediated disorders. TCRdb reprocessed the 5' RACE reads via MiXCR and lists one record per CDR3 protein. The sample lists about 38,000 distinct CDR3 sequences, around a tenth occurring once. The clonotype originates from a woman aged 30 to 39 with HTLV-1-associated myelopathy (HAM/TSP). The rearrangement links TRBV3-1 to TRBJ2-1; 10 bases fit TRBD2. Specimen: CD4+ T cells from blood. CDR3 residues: CASSLSGGSPGQFF. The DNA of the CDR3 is TGTGCCAGCAGCCTTAGCGGGGGGAGTCCTGGGCAGTTCTTC.